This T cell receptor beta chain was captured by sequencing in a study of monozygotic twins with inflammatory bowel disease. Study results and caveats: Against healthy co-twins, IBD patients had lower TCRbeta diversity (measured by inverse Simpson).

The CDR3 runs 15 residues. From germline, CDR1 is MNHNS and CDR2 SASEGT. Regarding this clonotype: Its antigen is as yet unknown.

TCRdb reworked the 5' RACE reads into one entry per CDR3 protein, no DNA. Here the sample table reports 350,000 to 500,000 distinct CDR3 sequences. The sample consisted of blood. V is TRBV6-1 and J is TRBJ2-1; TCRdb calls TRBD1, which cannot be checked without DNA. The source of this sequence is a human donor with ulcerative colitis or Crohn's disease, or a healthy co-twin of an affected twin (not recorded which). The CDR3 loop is CASRAPYAEKDEQFF.